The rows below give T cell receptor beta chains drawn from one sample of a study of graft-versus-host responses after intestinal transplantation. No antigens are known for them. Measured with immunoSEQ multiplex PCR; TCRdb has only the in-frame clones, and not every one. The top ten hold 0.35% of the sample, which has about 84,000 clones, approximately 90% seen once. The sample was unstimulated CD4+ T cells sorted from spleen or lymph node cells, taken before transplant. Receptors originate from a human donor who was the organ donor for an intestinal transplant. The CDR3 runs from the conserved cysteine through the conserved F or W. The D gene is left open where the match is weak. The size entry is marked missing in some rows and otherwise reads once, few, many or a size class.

CASSQDLSYVAQAEQYF	TGCGCCAGCAGCCAAGATTTGTCTTATGTGGCCCAGGCCGAGCAGTACTTC	TRBV4-1	TRBJ2-7	.	.
CASSTGGRTGELFF	TGTGCCAGCAGTACAGGGGGGAGGACCGGGGAGCTGTTTTTT	TRBV6-1	TRBJ2-2	.	TRBD1
CASSLTSGQGHNEQFF	.	TRBV7-3	TRBJ2-1	.	.
CASSAYRGENEKLFF	TGCGCCAGCAGCGCCTACAGGGGAGAAAATGAAAAACTGTTTTTT	TRBV4-1	TRBJ1-4	few	TRBD1
CASTHRTGAKYGYTF	TGCGCCAGCACTCACAGGACAGGGGCAAAGTATGGCTACACCTTC	TRBV10-2	TRBJ1-2	.	TRBD1
CASSLYPNTEAFF	TGTGCCAGCAGCTTATATCCGAACACTGAAGCTTTCTTT	TRBV5-4	TRBJ1-1	once	.
CASSQALSGAGTYEQYF	TGCGCCAGCAGCCAAGCTTTGTCCGGAGCGGGAACCTACGAGCAGTACTTC	TRBV4-1	TRBJ2-7	.	TRBD2
CASSQHNEQFF	TGTGCCAGCTCACAGCACAATGAGCAGTTCTTC	TRBV18	TRBJ2-1	.	.
CAISESGDTEAFF	TGTGCCATCAGTGAGTCCGGGGACACCGAAGCTTTCTTT	TRBV10-3	TRBJ1-1	.	.
CASSQGFASGGADLVTQYF	TGCGCCAGCAGCCAAGGGTTTGCGAGCGGGGGGGCCGATCTTGTTACGCAGTATTTT	TRBV4-1	TRBJ2-3	.	TRBD2
CASIRYTEAFF	TGTGCCAGCATCAGGTACACTGAAGCTTTCTTT	TRBV6-5	TRBJ1-1	few	.
CASSFGDRAYGYTF	TGTGCCAGCAGTTTTGGGGACAGGGCCTATGGCTACACCTTC	TRBV28	TRBJ1-2	.	TRBD1
CASSPDGGDTQYF	TGTGCCAGCAGCCCCGACGGCGGGGATACGCAGTATTTT	TRBV7-3	TRBJ2-3	.	.
CATMTVNSYEQYF	TGTGCCACGATGACAGTAAACTCCTACGAGCAGTACTTC	TRBV28	TRBJ2-7	.	.
CASRRGMTVLTDTQYF	TGCGCCAGCAGGAGGGGGATGACAGTACTAACAGATACGCAGTATTTT	TRBV10-2	TRBJ2-3	.	.
CATSRGEGLEQFF	TGTGCCACCAGCAGAGGGGAGGGACTCGAGCAGTTCTTC	TRBV15	TRBJ2-1	.	TRBD2
CASRNRDRGEKLFF	TGTGCCAGCAGGAACCGGGACAGGGGAGAAAAACTGTTTTTT	TRBV6-6	TRBJ1-4	.	TRBD1
CASSLVGGEYNEQFF	TGTGCCAGCAGCTTAGTTGGCGGGGAGTACAATGAGCAGTTCTTC	TRBV7-9	TRBJ2-1	.	.
CASSSRTGAGNTIYF	TGTGCCAGCAGCTCGAGGACAGGGGCTGGAAACACCATATATTTT	TRBV5-6	TRBJ1-3	.	TRBD1
CASSIEGHRTGELFF	TGTGCCAGTAGTATAGAGGGACACCGCACCGGGGAGCTGTTTTTT	TRBV19	TRBJ2-2	.	.
CASTRLGEQFF	TGTGCCAGCACGCGCCTTGGTGAGCAGTTCTTC	TRBV6-5	TRBJ2-1	.	.
CASSRVRVRDPYEQYF	TGCGCCAGCAGCCGCGTCAGGGTCAGGGATCCCTACGAGCAGTACTTC	TRBV4-1	TRBJ2-7	.	.
CASSPQGPSNQPQHF	TGTGCCAGCAGTCCACAGGGGCCGAGCAATCAGCCCCAGCATTTT	TRBV6-1	TRBJ1-5	.	TRBD1
CASKERGDITDTQYF	TGTGCCAGTAAGGAGCGGGGGGACATTACAGATACGCAGTATTTT	TRBV19	TRBJ2-3	.	TRBD2
CASSFPLSGSSYEQYF	TGTGCCAGCAGTTTTCCCCTAAGCGGGAGCTCCTACGAGCAGTACTTC	TRBV28	TRBJ2-7	.	TRBD2
CASSDRLLTGNTIYF	TGTGCCAGCAGCGACAGGCTACTTACTGGAAACACCATATATTTT	TRBV9	TRBJ1-3	once	.
CASSQGTGRLNSGANVLTF	TGCGCCAGCAGCCAGGGGACAGGGAGACTTAATTCGGGGGCCAACGTCCTGACTTTC	TRBV4-1	TRBJ2-6	.	TRBD1
CASEIDRVNQPQHF	TGTGCCAGTGAGATCGACAGGGTCAATCAGCCCCAGCATTTT	TRBV19	TRBJ1-5	.	TRBD1
CASSFPSGGGTQYF	TGTGCCAGCAGCTTTCCCAGCGGGGGGGGTACGCAGTATTTT	TRBV5-4	TRBJ2-3	.	TRBD2
CASGRQGKTDTQYF	TGTGCTAGTGGCAGACAGGGGAAAACAGATACGCAGTATTTT	TRBV12-5	TRBJ2-3	.	TRBD1
CASSLVAGGIGEQFF	TGTGCCAGCAGCTTGGTAGCGGGGGGGATTGGTGAGCAGTTCTTC	TRBV5-4	TRBJ2-1	.	TRBD2
CASSISSSHLGETQYF	TGTGCCAGTAGTATATCTAGCTCCCATCTCGGTGAGACCCAGTACTTC	TRBV19	TRBJ2-5	.	.
CASSPPLTSGSLYEQYF	TGTGCCAGCTCACCACCGTTGACTAGCGGAAGTCTATACGAGCAGTACTTC	TRBV18	TRBJ2-7	.	TRBD2
CASNQERDREQYF	TGTGCCAGCAACCAAGAGCGGGACAGGGAGCAGTACTTC	TRBV2	TRBJ2-7	.	.
CASRLVDRYNEQFF	TGTGCAAGTCGCTTAGTCGACAGGTACAATGAGCAGTTCTTC	TRBV12-2	TRBJ2-1	.	.
CASRRGGTNSPLHF	TGTGCCAGCAGGAGGGGGGGGACAAATTCACCCCTCCACTTT	TRBV2	TRBJ1-6	.	.
CASSQVRGLKESEKLFF	TGCGCCAGCAGCCAAGTAAGAGGCCTAAAGGAGAGTGAAAAACTGTTTTTT	TRBV4-1	TRBJ1-4	few	.
CASSPENLGAKNIQYF	TGTGCCAGCAGCCCTGAAAACCTCGGGGCCAAAAACATTCAGTACTTC	TRBV7-9	TRBJ2-4	.	.
CASSLSGGLQETQYF	TGTGCCAGCAGCTTAAGCGGCGGCCTCCAAGAGACCCAGTACTTC	TRBV7-3	TRBJ2-5	once	.
CASQTIGGLGYQPQHF	TGTGCCAGCCAAACGATAGGGGGCCTGGGTTATCAGCCCCAGCATTTT	TRBV28	TRBJ1-5	.	TRBD1
CASSFIVRGLHGYTF	TGTGCCAGCAGTTTCATCGTAAGGGGGCTTCATGGCTACACCTTC	TRBV28	TRBJ1-2	.	TRBD1
CASSARLAGSTDTQYF	TGTGCCAGTAGTGCGAGACTAGCGGGATCCACAGATACGCAGTATTTT	TRBV19	TRBJ2-3	.	TRBD2
CASSLRLAGGPETQYF	TGCGCCAGCAGCCTCCGACTAGCGGGGGGGCCAGAGACCCAGTACTTC	TRBV5-1	TRBJ2-5	.	TRBD2
CASSQDLRLFRNEQFF	TGTGCCAGCAGCCAAGATTTGCGGCTATTCCGGAATGAGCAGTTCTTC	TRBV14	TRBJ2-1	.	.
CASSSNRHTEAFF	TGTGCCAGCAGCTCAAACAGACACACTGAAGCTTTCTTT	TRBV7-9	TRBJ1-1	.	.
CASSIDVTGFATNEKLFF	TGTGCCAGTAGTATAGATGTGACAGGTTTCGCAACTAATGAAAAACTGTTTTTT	TRBV19	TRBJ1-4	.	.
CASSLYWTGNTEAFF	TGTGCCAGCAGCCTTTATTGGACAGGGAACACTGAAGCTTTCTTT	TRBV7-8	TRBJ1-1	few	TRBD1
CAWSQAGGYTF	TGTGCCTGGAGTCAAGCAGGAGGCTACACCTTC	TRBV30	TRBJ1-2	once	.
CASSFESGSSLYEQYF	TGTGCCAGCAGCTTCGAGAGCGGGAGCTCCCTCTACGAGCAGTACTTC	TRBV5-6	TRBJ2-7	.	TRBD2
CASSLEGTGASPLHF	TGTGCCAGCAGCTTAGAAGGGACAGGGGCTTCACCCCTCCACTTT	TRBV11-2	TRBJ1-6	.	TRBD1
CASNDRGQGNQPQHF	TGTGCCAGTAATGACAGGGGGCAAGGCAATCAGCCCCAGCATTTT	TRBV19	TRBJ1-5	.	TRBD1
CASSLTGAWETQYF	TGTGCCAGCTCACTCACAGGGGCATGGGAGACCCAGTACTTC	TRBV18	TRBJ2-5	once	TRBD1
CASSRRGMEETQYF	TGTGCCAGCAGCCGCAGGGGGATGGAAGAGACCCAGTACTTC	TRBV5-5	TRBJ2-5	few	TRBD1